This T cell receptor (beta chain) derives from a study of blood T cell repertoires in COVID-19. Original handling: Estimation of nucleated cell counts relied on the amplification of reference gene primers. TCRdb's table, derived via immunoSEQ multiplex PCR, lists solely in-frame clones and lacks some. V and J calls and clone size are those listed in that table; D and trimming were worked out from the DNA. This table holds 230,000 or so clones, roughly four fifths found once. As concerns this clone: Distinct nucleotide sequences in the sample also encode this CDR3.

Followed longitudinally, the Seattle patients had been enrolled during active infection. This CDR3 has 12 amino acids. V lost 6 bases, J lost 5 bases, and 3 bases stayed unmatched. Germline V CDR1 and CDR2: ENHRY, SYGVKD. Sequencing input: peripheral blood. The J gene is TRBJ1-1, the V gene TRBV10-3, with 7 positions matching TRBD1. This sequence originates from an elderly woman with COVID-19, enrolled during active disease. DNA for the CDR3: TGTGCCATCAGCACAGGGGATACTGAAGCTTTCTTT. It codes for CAISTGDTEAFF.